This entry concerns a single T cell receptor (beta chain). The CDR3 length is 14 residues. Germline assignment: CDR1 SGHNT and CDR2 YYREEE (reference sequence). The V and J ends lost 6 bases and 5 bases respectively, with 16 bases between them. This record belongs to a study of technical replicates of blood from several donors. TCRdb's copy holds only in-frame clones and misses some; the assay was immunoSEQ multiplex PCR. In the table there are about 83,000 clones, about 94% of which are singletons. The chain carries TRBV5-4 and TRBJ2-3; TRBD1 is a possible D gene (6 bases). This TCR came from a human donor in good health. The source material was T cells isolated from PBMCs. The CDR3 here is CASTGQPPGDTQYF. Here the CDR3 DNA reads TGTGCCAGCACCGGACAGCCGCCAGGAGATACGCAGTATTTT.